These T cell receptor beta chains were read from a single sample in a study of cytomegalovirus exposure and HLA in healthy donors. Data came from immunoSEQ multiplex PCR; TCRdb stores just in-frame clones and leaves some out. The data hold over 85,000 clones, with 67% observed a single time. Sequences were obtained from PBMCs. The receptors were sampled from a man aged 25-40 years in good health and CMV-seronegative. The CDR3 runs from the conserved cysteine through the conserved F or W. D genes are given only for firm matches. Some rows have no size entry. The others give once, few or many, or a class for an expanded clone.

TRBJ2-7 | NA | TRBV25-1 | NA | CASTQQGRTYEQYF | TGTGCCAGCACTCAACAGGGGAGGACCTACGAGCAGTACTTC
TRBJ1-1 | NA | TRBV7-8 | NA | CASSLGPLGIKNTEAFF | TGTGCCAGCAGCTTAGGCCCCCTGGGCATAAAGAACACTGAAGCTTTCTTT
TRBJ2-1 | NA | TRBV5-1 | TRBD1 | CASSEQGALYNEQFF | TGCGCCAGCAGCGAACAGGGGGCCCTCTACAATGAGCAGTTCTTC
TRBJ1-5 | few | TRBV6-5 | TRBD1 | CASSPKQGVNQPQHF | TGTGCCAGCAGTCCGAAACAGGGGGTCAATCAGCCCCAGCATTTT
TRBJ1-1 | NA | TRBV4-2 | NA | CASSQEQWTGGTEAFF | TGTGCCAGCAGCCAAGAGCAGTGGACGGGGGGCACTGAAGCTTTCTTT
TRBJ1-1 | NA | TRBV6-5 | TRBD1 | CASRRDRAMNTEAFF | TGTGCCAGCAGGAGAGACAGGGCGATGAACACTGAAGCTTTCTTT
TRBJ1-1 | few | TRBV10-3 | NA | CATEGAVNTEAFF | TGTGCCACAGAGGGAGCTGTGAACACTGAAGCTTTCTTT
TRBJ1-2 | NA | TRBV5-1 | NA | CASSLDKSGYTF | TGCGCCAGCAGCTTAGACAAGTCTGGCTACACCTTC
TRBJ1-1 | once | TRBV19 | NA | CASSMDGEVTEAFF | TGTGCCAGTAGTATGGACGGGGAGGTGACTGAAGCTTTCTTT
TRBJ2-5 | NA | TRBV6-1 | TRBD1 | CASSDTFRDRDGETQYF | TGTGCCAGCAGTGATACCTTCCGGGACAGGGATGGAGAGACCCAGTACTTC
TRBJ1-2 | NA | TRBV11-2 | NA | CASSLARGVDGYTF | TGTGCCAGCAGCTTAGCCCGGGGGGTTGATGGCTACACCTTC
TRBJ2-6 | NA | TRBV29-1 | NA | CSVGTGSPGANVLTF | TGCAGCGTTGGTACAGGTTCCCCTGGGGCCAACGTCCTGACTTTC
TRBJ1-2 | NA | TRBV6-5 | TRBD1 | CASSSRDRVVGYTF | TGTGCCAGCAGTTCCCGGGACAGAGTTGTTGGCTACACCTTC
TRBJ2-1 | NA | TRBV7-6 | NA | CASSLGQNNEQFF | TGTGCCAGCAGCTTAGGACAGAACAATGAGCAGTTCTTC
TRBJ1-6 | NA | TRBV30 | NA | CAWSIAGPGDSPLHF | TGTGCCTGGAGTATAGCGGGTCCTGGAGATTCACCCCTCCACTTT
TRBJ1-2 | NA | TRBV4-1 | TRBD1 | CASKGTGAYGYTF | TGCGCCAGCAAGGGGACAGGGGCCTATGGCTACACCTTC
TRBJ2-1 | NA | TRBV29-1 | TRBD2 | CSVEFGLAGVNEQFF | TGCAGCGTTGAATTTGGGCTAGCGGGAGTGAATGAGCAGTTCTTC
TRBJ2-2 | NA | TRBV7-9 | NA | CASVETEVTGELFF | TGTGCCAGCGTCGAGACAGAAGTCACCGGGGAGCTGTTTTTT
TRBJ2-7 | NA | TRBV5-1 | NA | CASSLGGTPRGEQYF | TGCGCCAGCAGCTTGGGGGGGACTCCTCGGGGTGAGCAGTACTTC
TRBJ2-3 | NA | TRBV7-3 | TRBD2 | CASSPLFSGTSTDTQYF | TGTGCCAGCAGCCCTCTCTTTAGCGGGACTAGCACAGATACGCAGTATTTT
TRBJ2-5 | NA | TRBV27 | TRBD2 | CASSNLAGGYQETQYF | TGTGCCAGCAGTAATTTAGCGGGAGGCTACCAAGAGACCCAGTACTTC
TRBJ2-5 | NA | TRBV7-2 | TRBD1 | CASSLGTALTQETQYF | TGTGCCAGCAGCCTGGGGACAGCTTTAACCCAAGAGACCCAGTACTTC
TRBJ1-4 | NA | TRBV28 | NA | CASRTGLGNEKLFF | TGTGCCAGCAGGACGGGGTTGGGTAATGAAAAACTGTTTTTT
TRBJ1-2 | few | TRBV25-1 | TRBD1 | CASSERGQGANYGYTF | TGTGCCAGCAGTGAACGGGGACAGGGGGCGAACTATGGCTACACCTTC
TRBJ2-2 | NA | TRBV7-3 | NA | CASSPSVSGELFF | TGTGCCAGCAGCCCATCGGTGTCCGGGGAGCTGTTTTTT
TRBJ2-1 | NA | TRBV9 | NA | CASSVGGPGNEQFF | TGTGCCAGCAGCGTCGGAGGGCCGGGAAATGAGCAGTTCTTC
TRBJ1-1 | NA | TRBV28 | NA | CASSLYGVNTEAFF | TGTGCCAGCAGTTTATACGGGGTCAACACTGAAGCTTTCTTT
TRBJ2-3 | NA | TRBV4-1 | NA | CASSHPLLDRGTLAGGTDTQYF | TGCGCCAGCAGCCACCCCCTTCTGGACAGGGGCACGCTAGCGGGGGGCACAGATACGCAGTATTTT
TRBJ2-2 | few | TRBV9 | NA | CASSVRTTNTGELFF | TGTGCCAGCAGCGTAAGGACTACGAACACCGGGGAGCTGTTTTTT
TRBJ1-2 | NA | TRBV30 | NA | CAWSVNSVRGYTF | TGTGCCTGGAGTGTGAATTCGGTCCGTGGCTACACCTTC
TRBJ2-1 | NA | TRBV7-2 | TRBD2 | CASSLASLGGGALEQFF | TGTGCCAGCAGCTTAGCTAGTTTAGGCGGGGGGGCCCTTGAGCAGTTCTTC
TRBJ2-1 | NA | TRBV28 | TRBD2 | CASILAGVNEQFF | TGTGCCAGCATACTAGCGGGGGTCAATGAGCAGTTCTTC
TRBJ1-1 | NA | TRBV7-2 | NA | CASSSRTVLNTEAFF | TGTGCCAGCAGCTCGAGGACAGTTCTGAACACTGAAGCTTTCTTT
TRBJ2-7 | NA | TRBV4-2 | NA | CASSYGQNYEQYF | TGTGCCAGCAGCTACGGACAGAACTACGAGCAGTACTTC
TRBJ2-1 | few | TRBV9 | NA | CASSVDGVRGDEQFF | TGTGCCAGCAGCGTAGATGGTGTTAGGGGCGATGAGCAGTTCTTC
TRBJ1-2 | NA | TRBV27 | NA | CASSDRTDGYTF | TGTGCCAGCAGTGACAGGACGGATGGCTACACCTTC
TRBJ1-4 | NA | TRBV7-9 | NA | CASSPGTVNEKLFF | TGTGCCAGCAGCCCCGGGACTGTGAATGAAAAACTGTTTTTT
TRBJ1-2 | NA | TRBV5-5 | NA | CASSIDMGANYGYTF | TGTGCCAGCAGCATTGACATGGGAGCTAACTATGGCTACACCTTC